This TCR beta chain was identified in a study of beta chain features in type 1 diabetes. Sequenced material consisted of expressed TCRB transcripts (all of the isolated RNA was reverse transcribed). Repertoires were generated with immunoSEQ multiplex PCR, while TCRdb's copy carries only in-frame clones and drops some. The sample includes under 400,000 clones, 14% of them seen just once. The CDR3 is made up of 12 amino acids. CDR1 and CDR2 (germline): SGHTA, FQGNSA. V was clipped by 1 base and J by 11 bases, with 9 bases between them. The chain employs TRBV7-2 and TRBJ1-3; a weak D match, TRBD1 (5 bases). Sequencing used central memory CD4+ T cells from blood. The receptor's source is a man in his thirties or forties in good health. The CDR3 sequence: CASSLGQKAIYF. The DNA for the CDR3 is TGTGCCAGCAGCTTAGGACAGAAGGCCATATATTTT.